The 7 T cell receptor beta chains below come from one sample, sequenced in a study of T-cell reconstitution after alpha-beta-depleted transplantation in children. Library preparation (for TCRbeta) was performed with unique molecular identifiers. TCRdb reprocessed the PCR reads with MiXCR, giving one entry per CDR3 protein. The sample lists about 300,000 distinct CDR3 sequences, 10% occurring once. Sequenced here: PBMCs, sampled before TCRalphabeta/CD19-depleted stem cell transplant. The receptors shown here come from a boy under two years old with acute myeloid leukemia, due to receive a stem cell transplant.

This clonotype was seen only a few times. The CDR3 DNA follows: TGCAGTGCCCTTAACTATGGCTACACCTTC. Amino acids: CSALNYGYTF. V usage is TRBV20-1 and J usage is TRBJ1-2; D is uncertain. The germline V gene has CDR1 DFQATT and CDR2 SNEGSKA (reference sequence). The CDR3 loop spans 10 amino acids. V shed 6 bases and J shed 1 base, with 3 bases lying between them.

This clonotype was picked up many times. This chain links TRBV13 with TRBJ2-1; D gene unclear. The CDR3 sequence is 15 residues long. The germline V and J ends were trimmed by 1 base and 0 bases, with 7 bases remaining between them. Germline V gene sequence: CDR1 PRHDT, CDR2 FYEKMQ (reference sequence). DNA of the CDR3: TGTGCCAGCAGCTTAGAGCCCGACTCCTACAATGAGCAGTTCTTC. Translating it yields CASSLEPDSYNEQFF.

This clonotype occurred a few times. The rearrangement joins TRBV6-1 to TRBJ2-7; 7 positions agree with TRBD2. Looked up from germline, CDR1 is MNHNS and CDR2 is SASEGT. The CDR3 totals 15 residues. Trimming removed 2 bases from V and 2 bases from J; junction bases left unmatched: 6. This chain's CDR3 is CASSERGVAAYEQYF. In nucleotides, the CDR3 is TGTGCCAGCAGTGAACGGGGGGTGGCAGCCTACGAGCAGTACTTC.

This clonotype has more than one count but fewer than ten. The V call is TRBV24-1, the J call TRBJ2-3; 10 nucleotides match TRBD2. The germline gives CDR1 KGHDR, CDR2 SFDVKD. With V trimmed by 0 bases and J by 4 bases, 18 bases remained unmatched. The CDR3 has 21 residues. The CDR3 region has the DNA TGTGCCACCAGTGATTTGCCCACGGTCACGGCTAGCGGGAGTGTAGCAGATACGCAGTATTTT. Translated: CATSDLPTVTASGSVADTQYF.

The chain has TRBV11-1 and TRBJ2-6; D is possibly TRBD1 or TRBD2 (5 bases each). The V and J ends lost 5 bases and 2 bases respectively, with 19 bases between them. The CDR3 sequence is 18 residues long. The germline CDR1 and CDR2 sequences are SGHAT and FQDESV (reference sequence). The chain's CDR3 is CASSVRQGTGTGANVLTF. The CDR3 nucleotides read TGTGCCAGCAGCGTCCGCCAAGGGACGGGGACTGGGGCCAACGTCCTGACTTTC.

This clonotype has only a few counts. The chain uses TRBV11-2 and TRBJ2-2; 12 bases line up with TRBD1. The CDR3 is 21 amino acids. CDR1 is SGHAT, CDR2 FQNNGV, per germline. V lost 4 bases to trimming and J lost 0 bases; unmatched junction nucleotides: 15. CDR3 nucleotide sequence: TGTGCCAGCAGCTACCATTTCCGGGACAGGGGGCTCGAAGCGAACACCGGGGAGCTGTTTTTT. Encoded protein: CASSYHFRDRGLEANTGELFF. Combining the CDR3 with reference TRBV11-2 and TRBJ2-2 gives the whole variable domain EAGVAQSPRYKIIEKRQSVAFWCNPISGHATLYWYQQILGQGPKLLIQFQNNGVVDDSQLPKDRFSAERLKGVDSTLKIQPAKLEDSAVYLCASSYHFRDRGLEANTGELFFGEGSRLTVL.

At least ten counts were recorded for this clonotype. A junction boundary mismatches the germline segment, possibly from a read error. The rearrangement links TRBV7-7 to TRBJ2-1, with a possible D match to TRBD1 (6 bases). The CDR3 spans 13 residues. Germline values: CDR1 SSHAT, CDR2 FNYEAQ (reference sequence). The CDR3 here is CASSADRYNEQFF. The CDR3 bases are TGTGCTAGCAGCGCGGACAGATACAATGAGCAGTTCTTC.